This TCR beta chain appears in the sequencing data of a study of control samples from healthy donors and cancer patients. The length of the CDR3 is 14 residues. Germline lookup yields CDR1 LGHDT and CDR2 YNNKEL (reference sequence). The J segment lost 7 bases and the V segment lost 4 bases, leaving 3 bases of the junction unmatched. Some clones are missing from TCRdb's copy, which holds only in-frame ones; the method was immunoSEQ multiplex PCR. The sample consists of roughly 450,000 clones, more than 80% of them appearing once. This sequence was found in a man in his forties with head and neck cancer. This chain uses TRBV3-1 (or the pseudogene TRBV3-2) with TRBJ1-6, with 8 bases that match TRBD1. Source material: PBMCs. CDR3 nucleotides: TGTGCCAGCAGCCTCCGGGACAGGAATTCACCCCTCCACTTT. It yields the protein CASSLRDRNSPLHF.